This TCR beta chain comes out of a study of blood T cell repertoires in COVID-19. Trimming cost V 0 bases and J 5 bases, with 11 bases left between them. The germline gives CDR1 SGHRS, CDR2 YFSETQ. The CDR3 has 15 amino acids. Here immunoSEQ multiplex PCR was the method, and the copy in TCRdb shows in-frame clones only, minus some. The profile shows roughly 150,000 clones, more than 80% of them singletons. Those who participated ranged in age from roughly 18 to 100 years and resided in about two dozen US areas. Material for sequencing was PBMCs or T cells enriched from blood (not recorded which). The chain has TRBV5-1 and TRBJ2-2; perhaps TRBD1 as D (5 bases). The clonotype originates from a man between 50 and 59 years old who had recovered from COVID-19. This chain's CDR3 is CASSLVAGQTGELFF. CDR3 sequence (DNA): TGCGCCAGCAGCTTGGTTGCAGGGCAGACCGGGGAGCTGTTTTTT.